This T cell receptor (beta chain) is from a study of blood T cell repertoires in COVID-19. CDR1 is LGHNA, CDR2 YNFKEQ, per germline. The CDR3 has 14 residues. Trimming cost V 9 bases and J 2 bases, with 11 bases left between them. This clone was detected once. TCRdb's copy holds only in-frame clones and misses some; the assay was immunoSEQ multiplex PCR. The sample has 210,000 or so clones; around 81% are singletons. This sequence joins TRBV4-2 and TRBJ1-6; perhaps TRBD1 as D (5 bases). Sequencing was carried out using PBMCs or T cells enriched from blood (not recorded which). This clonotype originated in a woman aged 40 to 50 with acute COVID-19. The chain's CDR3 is CASQEGTYNSPLHF. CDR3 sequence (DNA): TGTGCCAGTCAGGAGGGGACCTATAATTCACCCCTCCACTTT.